These 22 T cell receptor beta chains came from one sample sequenced in a study of T cells in Graves' hyperthyroidism and ophthalmopathy. Amplified TCR beta CDR3 regions derived from RNA transcripts. An initial round of RT-PCR targeting the TCR CDR3 relied on the HTBI primer set. A single record per CDR3 protein comes from TCRdb applying MiXCR to the multiplex PCR reads. The sample carries about 180,000 distinct CDR3 sequences, 8% to 9.5% recorded once. Input material: blood. These receptors were collected from a woman in her late teens or twenties with Graves' hyperthyroidism that later progressed to Graves' ophthalmopathy.

This chain links TRBV2 with TRBJ1-2; 10 nucleotides match TRBD1. The CDR3 covers 13 residues. Germline CDR1 SNHLY, CDR2 FYNNEI. After removal of 4 bases from V and 5 bases from J, the junction contained 1 base not matched to a gene. The CDR3, as DNA: TGTGCCAGCAGTGGGACAGGGGGATATGGCTACACCTTC. Amino acids: CASSGTGGYGYTF.

V gene TRBV19 combines with J gene TRBJ2-1; D gene uncertain. Germline CDR1 and CDR2: LNHDA and SQIVND (reference sequence). The V end was cut by 3 bases, the J end by 3 bases, with 9 bases between. The CDR3 runs to 14 residues. The CDR3 DNA sequence: TGTGCCAGTAGTATTGGAATAGACTACAATGAGCAGTTCTTC. Its translation is CASSIGIDYNEQFF. Based on the CDR3 plus reference TRBV19 and TRBJ2-1, the full variable domain is DGGITQSPKYLFRKEGQNVTLSCEQNLNHDAMYWYRQDPGQGLRLIYYSQIVNDFQKGDIAEGYSVSREKKESFPLTVTSAQKNPTAFYLCASSIGIDYNEQFFGPGTRLTVL.

The sample holds many counts of this clonotype. The CDR3 DNA reads as TGTGCCAGCAGCTCCGGGACAGGGGGCGTGATAAAGGAGACCCAGTACTTC. As protein: CASSSGTGGVIKETQYF. The gene calls are TRBV6-2 or TRBV6-3 and TRBJ2-5; 12 nucleotides align to TRBD1. The germline gives CDR1 MNHEY, CDR2 SVGEGT. The CDR3 spans 17 residues. V lost 6 bases, J lost 5 bases, and 13 bases stayed unmatched.

This clonotype was seen repeatedly, ten times or more. This sequence joins TRBV20-1 and TRBJ2-7; 12 nucleotides line up with TRBD2. Germline V gene sequence: CDR1 DFQATT, CDR2 SNEGSKA (reference sequence). CDR3 length: 15 residues. J lost 4 bases, V lost 4 bases, and 8 bases had no gene match. The CDR3 loop reads CSAKKTSGSGYEQYF. The CDR3 bases are TGCAGTGCTAAAAAGACTAGCGGGAGTGGATACGAGCAGTACTTC.

V and J are TRBV14 and TRBJ1-2, with 8 bases identical to TRBD1. The CDR3 totals 14 residues. The trim removed 4 bases at V and 6 bases at J, leaving 7 bases unmatched. Germline V gene lookup returns CDR1 SGHDN and CDR2 FVKESK. CDR3 nucleotide sequence: TGTGCCAGCAGCCCCCGGACAGGGAATAATGGCTACACCTTC. Protein: CASSPRTGNNGYTF.

Ten or more counts support this clonotype. The chain has TRBV7-7 and TRBJ2-5; D might be TRBD1 (6 bases). The ends were cut back, 1 base at V and 3 bases at J, with 6 bases in the middle. There are 13 residues in the CDR3. From germline, CDR1 is SSHAT and CDR2 FNYEAQ (reference sequence). CDR3 coding DNA: TGTGCCAGCAGCTTAGGACAGGAAGAGACCCAGTACTTC. Protein sequence: CASSLGQEETQYF.

This chain connects TRBV5-8 to TRBJ2-2; D is unclear. Germline V gene sequence: CDR1 SGHTS, CDR2 YDEGEE. The CDR3 loop spans 13 amino acids. The V and J ends lost 2 bases and 4 bases respectively, with 6 bases between them. CDR3 DNA: TGTGCCAGCAGCTTCCTGGGCACCGGGGAGCTGTTTTTT. Its protein product is CASSFLGTGELFF.

The table lists this clonotype with many counts. The chain joins TRBV20-1 to TRBJ1-2, with D unresolved. Trimming pared 0 bases from V and 1 base from J, leaving 12 bases between. Per germline, CDR1 DFQATT and CDR2 SNEGSKA (reference sequence). This CDR3 has 15 amino acids. Here the CDR3 DNA reads TGCAGTGCTAGAGATCTGATAGGAAATAACTATGGCTACACCTTC. It codes for CSARDLIGNNYGYTF.

There are many counts of this clonotype. The chain uses TRBV28 and TRBJ1-6; D gene uncertain. Trimming cost V 3 bases and J 0 bases, with 15 bases left between them. The germline V gene has CDR1 MDHEN and CDR2 SYDVKM. The CDR3 totals 18 residues. In nucleotides, the CDR3 is TGTGCCAGCAGTTTGAAATTTGTGGGAAGCTCCTATAATTCACCCCTCCACTTT. Translated: CASSLKFVGSSYNSPLHF. The complete variable domain, with remaining parts taken from reference TRBV28 and TRBJ1-6, reads DVKVTQSSRYLVKRTGEKVFLECVQDMDHENMFWYRQDPGLGLRLIYFSYDVKMKEKGDIPEGYSVSREKKERFSLILESASTNQTSMYLCASSLKFVGSSYNSPLHFGNGTRLTVT.

This clonotype has only a few counts. J is TRBJ2-3 and V is TRBV15; the D gene is possibly TRBD2 (6 bases). CDR3 length equals 12 residues. Germline V lookup: CDR1 LNHNV, CDR2 YYDKDF (reference sequence). V shed 4 bases and J shed 4 bases, with 6 bases lying between them. The chain's CDR3 is CATSTGADTQYF. CDR3 nucleotides: TGTGCCACCAGCACGGGGGCAGATACGCAGTATTTT.

Ten or more counts support this clonotype. This chain joins TRBV9 and TRBJ2-2; 11 positions agree with TRBD2. V gave up 4 bases and J gave up 1 base; unmatched junction bases: 9. The CDR3 is made up of 18 amino acids. The V gene's germline CDR1 is SGDLS and CDR2 YYNGEE. The CDR3 reads CASSLGLAVVGNTGELFF. CDR3 bases: TGTGCCAGCAGCTTGGGACTAGCGGTCGTCGGGAACACCGGGGAGCTGTTTTTT.

This chain connects TRBV19 to TRBJ2-1; 13 bases line up with TRBD2. This CDR3 is 14 amino acids long. Unmatched junction bases numbered 10, after V lost 10 bases and J lost 10 bases. Germline values: CDR1 LNHDA, CDR2 SQIVND (reference sequence). The CDR3 region is CATGTSGTLREQFF. Here the CDR3 DNA reads TGTGCCACCGGGACTAGCGGGACCCTTAGAGAGCAGTTCTTC.

V gene TRBV6-2 or TRBV6-3 combines with J gene TRBJ1-5; D not resolved. The CDR3 extends over 10 amino acids. The germline V and J ends were trimmed by 10 bases and 2 bases, with 3 bases remaining between them. Germline V lookup: CDR1 MNHEY, CDR2 SVGEGT. CDR3 protein: CATGNQPQHF. As DNA, the CDR3 is TGTGCCACCGGCAATCAGCCCCAGCATTTT.

This clonotype was detected many times. This chain's CDR3 is CASSFLEAYQPQHF. CDR3 DNA sequence: TGTGCCAGCAGTTTTTTGGAGGCATATCAGCCCCAGCATTTT. The chain recombines TRBV28 with TRBJ1-5; D is uncertain. Between the trimmed V and J ends, which lost 3 bases and 5 bases, there was a span of 11 bases. The CDR3 runs 14 residues. Germline CDR1 reads MDHEN; CDR2 reads SYDVKM.

This clonotype has at least ten counts. The rearrangement links TRBV29-1 to TRBJ2-1, with 9 bases identical to TRBD2. J gave up 0 bases and V 0 bases, and 3 bases lay outside the gene matches. CDR1 and CDR2 from the germline V gene are SQVTM and ANQGSEA. The CDR3 runs to 16 residues. The CDR3 region has the DNA TGCAGCGTTGAAGATTGGACTAGCGACTCCTACAATGAGCAGTTCTTC. Its translation: CSVEDWTSDSYNEQFF.

As to this clonotype: With a much larger clone just one base away, this may be a read error. The rearrangement joins TRBV4-1 to TRBJ1-1; no reliable D call. The CDR3 is made up of 12 amino acids. CDR1 is MGHRA, CDR2 YSYEKL, per germline. The CDR3 nucleotides are TGCGCCAGCAGCCACCCGAACCCTGAAGCTTTCTTT. Protein sequence: CASSHPNPEAFF.

This clonotype was found many times. The chain has TRBV6-6 and TRBJ1-4, with unresolved D. Germline CDR1 MNHNY, CDR2 SVGAGI (reference sequence). The CDR3 has 15 amino acids. The germline V and J ends were trimmed by 0 bases and 7 bases, with 12 bases remaining between them. As DNA, the CDR3 is TGTGCCAGCAGTTACTCGGGCGGCTCTGTTGAAAAACTGTTTTTT. Translation: CASSYSGGSVEKLFF.

This clonotype was recorded many times. The chain carries TRBV20-1 and TRBJ2-3, with 12 bases aligning to TRBD2. This CDR3 comprises 14 residues. After removal of 6 bases from V and 6 bases from J, the junction contained 7 bases not matched to a gene. Germline-derived CDR1 and CDR2 are DFQATT and SNEGSKA (reference sequence). CDR3: CSAPTSGSKDTQYF. CDR3 nucleotide sequence: TGCAGTGCCCCGACTAGCGGGAGTAAGGATACGCAGTATTTT.

This clonotype was counted at least ten times. This chain uses TRBV7-9 with TRBJ2-7; D perhaps matches TRBD2 (5 bases). V was cut by 3 bases and J by 0 bases, with 9 bases left in between. CDR1 and CDR2 (germline): SEHNR, FQNEAQ (reference sequence). The CDR3 has 14 residues. CDR3 loop: CASSFQSGSYEQYF. DNA of the CDR3: TGTGCCAGCAGCTTTCAAAGCGGCTCCTACGAGCAGTACTTC.

This clonotype was seen repeatedly, ten times or more. The chain is built from TRBV20-1 and TRBJ2-5; 10 positions agree with TRBD2. Germline CDR1 reads DFQATT; CDR2 reads SNEGSKA (reference sequence). This CDR3 is 14 amino acids long. With V trimmed by 2 bases and J by 5 bases, 5 bases remained unmatched. The CDR3 region has the DNA TGCAGTGCTAGAACCGGGACTAGCGACGAGACCCAGTACTTC. Amino acids: CSARTGTSDETQYF.

This clonotype appeared a few times. The gene calls are TRBV7-6 and TRBJ2-7, with 7 bases matching TRBD1. Looked up from germline, CDR1 is SGHVS and CDR2 is FNYEAQ. V shed 5 bases, J shed 6 bases, and the junction held 10 bases outside the gene matches. This CDR3 region has 14 residues. The CDR3: CASSPSTGSVEQYF. DNA for the CDR3: TGTGCCAGCAGCCCATCGACAGGGTCTGTCGAGCAGTACTTC. The full variable domain, in which reference TRBV7-6 and TRBJ2-7 provide the parts outside the CDR3, is GAGVSQSPRYKVTKRGQDVALRCDPISGHVSLYWYRQALGQGPEFLTYFNYEAQQDKSGLPNDRFSAERPEGSISTLTIQRTEQRDSAMYRCASSPSTGSVEQYFGPGTRLTVT.

The rearrangement uses TRBV14 and TRBJ1-1; D may be TRBD1 (6 bases). The CDR3 extends over 13 amino acids. The germline V gene encodes CDR1 SGHDN and CDR2 FVKESK. V lost 3 bases and J 11 bases, leaving 16 bases between the germline ends. In DNA form, the CDR3 reads TGTGCCAGCAGCCAGTATAGGGGGGGGGATGCTTTCTTT. Translated, it gives CASSQYRGGDAFF. Looking up the rest from reference TRBV14 and TRBJ1-1 gives the full variable domain: EAGVTQFPSHSVIEKGQTVTLRCDPISGHDNLYWYRRVMGKEIKFLLHFVKESKQDESGMPNNRFLAERTGGTYSTLKVQPAELEDSGVYFCASSQYRGGDAFFGQGTRLTVV.